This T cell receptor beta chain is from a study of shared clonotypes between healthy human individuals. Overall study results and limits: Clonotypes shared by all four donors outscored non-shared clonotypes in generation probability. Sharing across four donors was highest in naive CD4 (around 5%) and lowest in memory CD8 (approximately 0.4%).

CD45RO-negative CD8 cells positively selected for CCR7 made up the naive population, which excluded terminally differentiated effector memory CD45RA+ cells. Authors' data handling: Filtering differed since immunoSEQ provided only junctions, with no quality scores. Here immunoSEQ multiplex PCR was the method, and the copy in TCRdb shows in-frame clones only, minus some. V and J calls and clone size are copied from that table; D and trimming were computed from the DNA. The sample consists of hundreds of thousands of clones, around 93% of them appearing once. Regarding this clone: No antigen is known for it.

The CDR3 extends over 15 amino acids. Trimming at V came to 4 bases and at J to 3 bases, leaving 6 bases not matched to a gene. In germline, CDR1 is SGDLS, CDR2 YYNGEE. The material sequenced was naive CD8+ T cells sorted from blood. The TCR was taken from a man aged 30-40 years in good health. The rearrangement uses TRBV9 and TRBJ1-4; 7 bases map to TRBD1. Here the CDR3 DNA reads TGTGCCAGCAGCTCTGGGGACAGACCTAATGAAAAACTGTTTTTT. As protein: CASSSGDRPNEKLFF.